This T cell receptor (beta chain) comes out of a study of Ad26.COV2.S vaccination and SARS-CoV-2 variants (dated by TCRdb to about 2021). Regarding the research as a whole: Donors in the vaccine arm were drawn from COV1001, a multicentre, randomized, double-blind, placebo-controlled phase I-IIa trial testing Ad26.COV2.S in healthy adults. Sequencing of the TCRbeta repertoire served to evaluate the specificity and breadth of SARS-CoV-2-reactive T cell receptors following Ad26.COV2.S vaccination. Investigators remained blinded to trial group allocation during experiments and outcome assessment. Ad26.COV2.S was given intramuscularly at 5x10^10 or 1x10^11 viral particles, as a single shot or as two shots 56 days apart. The TCR-sequenced set comprised around 30 samples: approximately 20 Ad26.COV2.S vaccine recipients, 5 placebo recipients and 8 SARS-CoV-2 convalescent individuals. Trial participants were randomized into five groups of five: low-dose or high-dose Ad26.COV2.S given once or twice, or placebo on both occasions.

This clone has a single count. Which antigen it targets is not known. Base qualities are not at hand, and no much larger clone is one base apart. Overall results and qualifications from the work: After vaccination, substantial breadth of spike-specific CD8+ and CD4+ T cell responses was reported. The authors noted that the TCR breadth and depth analyses may have underestimated total T cell responses. The study was not powered for comparison of responses between vaccine doses or regimens. Higher spike-specific TCR breadth was observed in Ad26.COV2.S recipients than in placebo recipients (P = 0.0014). Vaccine and placebo recipients had comparable non-spike TCR breadth, which fits with the vaccine containing only spike.

The immunoSEQ Assay was used to sequence TCRbeta CDR3 regions. After extraction, genomic DNA underwent amplification by bias-controlled multiplex PCR, followed by high-throughput sequencing. The authors' pipeline ran thus. Collapsing and filtering of sequences were performed to quantify the absolute abundance of each unique TCRbeta CDR3 region. T cell fraction was estimated by normalization of TCRbeta template counts to usable DNA, with usable DNA being measured through amplification of reference genes present in all nucleated cells. Repertoire TCRs were annotated as SARS-CoV-2-specific when V gene, CDR3 amino acid sequence and J gene were exactly matched to a known reactive TCR set. MIRA supplied the reference SARS-CoV-2 TCR set, which was filtered for enrichment in COVID-19-positive ImmuneCODE repertoires so that public or cross-reactive TCRs were removed. Drawing on the MIRA antigens, annotated TCRs were analysed further at the level of specific ORF or position within ORF. Breadth was defined as the number of annotated unique rearrangements divided by the total number of unique productive rearrangements, and depth was defined as the summed frequency of the annotated unique rearrangements. Two-sided Wilcoxon rank-sum tests were used to compare TCR breadth between groups. Entries here come from immuneACCESS through TCRdb and include only in-frame sequences with V and J called. Some clones fail to appear in such tables; in the studies checked, an unresolved V gene covers under half of the shortfall, and the cause of the remainder is unknown. V and J calls and clone size are copied from that table; D and trimming were computed from the DNA. Present in this sample are about 350,000 clones, around 90% of which were seen just once. Roughly 3.2% of the sample belongs to the ten largest clones.

Sample treatment or condition, as interpreted from the label and publication: around 19 received Ad26.COV2.S at low or high dose, single or two shots; about 5 received placebo; per-sample allocation not given. For vaccine and placebo recipients, the sequenced repertoires came from samples collected on day 63 after the first injection. Between 29 July and 7 August 2020, Cohort 1b enrolled some 25 adults aged 18-55 years at one site in Boston, USA. As a vaccine, Ad26.COV2.S was a replication-incompetent adenovirus type 26 vector that expressed a prefusion-stabilized SARS-CoV-2 spike protein derived from the original Wuhan strain. The CDR3 numbers 15 residues from cysteine through phenylalanine. The entry retains the CDR3 DNA only, 45 bases that are in frame from base 1. CDR1 and CDR2, looked up from the germline V gene, are SNHLY and FYNNEI. V is cut by 4 bases and J by 2 bases, and the space between the germline ends is 11 bases.

This TCR was sampled from a person aged 18 to 65 who received the Ad26.COV2.S COVID-19 vaccine or a placebo. The material was peripheral blood, obtained in a trial of Ad26.COV2.S vaccine versus placebo. In this chain, TRBV2 is recombined with TRBJ2-2; a weak D assignment points to TRBD2 (5 bases agree). Read as DNA, the sequence is TGTGCCAGCAGTGGGTATCGGGGAAACACCGGGGAGCTGTTTTTT. Its protein is CASSGYRGNTGELFF.